A selection of T cell receptor beta chains follows, all from one sample in a study of blood T cell repertoires in COVID-19. The assay was immunoSEQ multiplex PCR, and TCRdb's table has in-frame clones only and misses some. The data contain 110,000 or so clones, 84% of them singletons. The sample comprised peripheral blood. These receptors were collected from a woman aged 80 or over with active or convalescent COVID-19. The CDR3 runs from the conserved cysteine through the conserved F or W. Each record gives: V gene, J gene, D gene, clone size, CDR3 protein, CDR3 DNA. A D gene is named only where the DNA matches it firmly. Clone size is given for some rows only: seen once, a few or many times, or a class if the clone is expanded.

>TRBV9|TRBJ2-5|NA|NA
CASSVAPAAQETQYF
TGTGCCAGCAGCGTAGCCCCCGCGGCCCAAGAGACCCAGTACTTC
>TRBV10-3|TRBJ1-1|NA|NA
CATQHENTEAFF
TGTGCCACCCAACACGAGAACACTGAAGCTTTCTTT
>TRBV5-1|TRBJ2-6|NA|NA
CASSFGQSSGANVLTF
TGCGCCAGCAGCTTTGGGCAGAGCTCTGGGGCCAACGTCCTGACTTTC
>TRBV6-2/TRBV6-3|TRBJ2-7|NA|NA
CASCLTGTYEQYF
TGTGCCAGCTGTTTGACAGGTACCTACGAGCAGTACTTC
>TRBV6-5|TRBJ2-2|TRBD2|NA
CASSYQGAGGAGELFF
TGTGCCAGCAGTTACCAGGGAGCGGGAGGTGCCGGGGAGCTGTTTTTT
>TRBV19|TRBJ1-5|NA|few
CASSIGRQVNNQPQHF
TGTGCCAGTAGTATAGGTCGGCAGGTGAATAATCAGCCCCAGCATTTT
>TRBV3-1/TRBV3-2|TRBJ2-3|TRBD2|NA
CASSHFKGGPTDTQYF
TGTGCCAGCAGCCATTTCAAGGGAGGGCCGACAGATACGCAGTATTTT
>TRBV6-5|TRBJ2-7|TRBD1|NA
CASSYSGQWDEQYF
TGTGCCAGCAGTTACTCGGGACAGTGGGACGAGCAGTACTTC
>TRBV7-9|TRBJ2-6|TRBD1|NA
CASSTRDSTSGANVLTF
TGTGCCAGCAGCACGAGGGACAGCACCTCTGGGGCCAACGTCCTGACTTTC
>TRBV7-3|TRBJ2-3|NA|NA
CASSKNRAPRWTDTQYF
TGTGCCAGCAGCAAAAACAGGGCCCCTAGGTGGACAGATACGCAGTATTTT
>TRBV7-6|TRBJ2-1|NA|NA
CASSLVRYPSYNEQFF
TGTGCCAGCAGCTTAGTCAGATATCCCTCCTACAATGAGCAGTTCTTC
>TRBV28|TRBJ1-1|NA|NA
CASSLGRTEAFF
TGTGCCAGCAGTCTCGGGAGAACTGAAGCTTTCTTT
>TRBV11-2|TRBJ1-3|NA|few
CASSLGRQARGNTIYF
TGTGCCAGCAGCTTAGGACGACAGGCGCGAGGAAACACCATATATTTT
>TRBV7-7|TRBJ2-3|TRBD2|NA
CASSPGLAGSQDTQYF
TGTGCTAGCAGCCCGGGACTAGCGGGGTCTCAAGATACGCAGTATTTT
>TRBV7-8|TRBJ1-4|NA|NA
CASSRQTEKLFF
TGTGCCAGCAGCCGACAGACAGAAAAACTGTTTTTT
>TRBV18|TRBJ2-7|NA|NA
CASSPALPHEQYF
TGTGCCAGCTCACCTGCCCTACCCCACGAGCAGTACTTC
>TRBV18|TRBJ1-1|TRBD1|many
CASSHNRGHGNTEAFF
TGTGCCAGCTCTCACAACAGGGGGCATGGGAACACTGAAGCTTTCTTT
>TRBV5-5|TRBJ1-1|NA|NA
CASSTQGNTEAFF
TGTGCCAGCAGCACACAGGGGAACACTGAAGCTTTCTTT
>TRBV6-6|TRBJ2-2|NA|NA
CASSLQQDNTGELFF
TGTGCCAGCAGCCTTCAACAGGATAACACCGGGGAGCTGTTTTTT
>TRBV29-1|TRBJ2-1|TRBD1|NA
CSADRGSNEQFF
TGCAGCGCGGACAGGGGGTCCAATGAGCAGTTCTTC
>TRBV7-3|TRBJ2-5|NA|NA
CASSFGSRETQYF
TGTGCCAGCAGCTTTGGGTCCAGGGAGACCCAGTACTTC
>TRBV7-6|TRBJ2-7|NA|NA
CASSPTGTPTYEQYF
TGTGCCAGCAGCCCAACCGGGACTCCGACCTACGAGCAGTACTTC
>TRBV9|TRBJ2-7|TRBD2|NA
CASSVIAGGDEQYF
TGTGCCAGCAGCGTAATAGCGGGAGGCGACGAGCAGTACTTC
>TRBV7-2|TRBJ2-7|TRBD2|NA
CASSGTSGSAEQYF
TGTGCCAGCAGCGGCACTAGCGGGAGCGCCGAGCAGTACTTC
>TRBV28|TRBJ1-2|NA|NA
CASREGRAGYTF
TGTGCCAGCAGAGAAGGCAGGGCTGGCTACACCTTC
>TRBV9|TRBJ2-7|TRBD2|NA
CASSAELAGGYEQYF
TGTGCCAGCAGCGCCGAACTAGCGGGGGGCTACGAGCAGTACTTC
>TRBV12-3/TRBV12-4|TRBJ1-3|NA|NA
CASRQGLNTIYF
TGTGCCAGCAGACAGGGCTTAAACACCATATATTTT